Shown below are 26 T cell receptor beta chains from a single sample sequenced in a study of regulatory T cells in long-lasting Graves disease. Time point reported: newly diagnosed GD, antithyroid drugs for less than 3 months. Making the TCR library involved RNA that had been extracted from PBMCs. Construction of the TCR beta libraries employed iRepertoire HTBI primers in conjunction with Arm-PCR of CDR3 regions. Each CDR3 protein gets one entry after TCRdb re-called the multiplex PCR reads with MiXCR. The sample contains some 560,000 distinct CDR3 sequences, about 16% of which appear only once. These data were also filed under a second study, of T cells in Graves' hyperthyroidism and ophthalmopathy.

Sequenced material: peripheral blood mononuclear cells (PBMCs), taken at new diagnosis, from a patient treated with antithyroid drugs. All receptors derive from a woman aged 40-65 years with Graves disease.

This clonotype was seen ten or more times. The chain joins TRBV12-3 or TRBV12-4 to TRBJ1-5, with 8 bases lining up with TRBD1. The trim removed 6 bases at V and 4 bases at J, leaving 8 bases unmatched. The CDR3 sequence is 15 residues long. Here the CDR3 reads CASRRTGPANQPQHF. The CDR3 DNA follows: TGTGCCAGCAGGCGGACAGGGCCCGCGAATCAGCCCCAGCATTTT.

This chain connects TRBV19 to TRBJ2-7, with TRBD1 identical over 9 bases. The CDR3 is made up of 15 amino acids. The V gene's germline CDR1 is LNHDA and CDR2 SQIVND (reference sequence). The V gene end was trimmed by 2 bases and the J gene end by 2 bases; junction bases not matched to a gene: 4. CDR3 residues: CASSINGQGTYEQYF. The DNA of the CDR3 is TGTGCCAGTAGTATAAACGGACAGGGGACCTACGAGCAGTACTTC.

This clonotype has ten or more counts. V gene TRBV7-9 combines with J gene TRBJ2-5, with D possibly TRBD2 on 5 matching bases. Germline assignment: CDR1 SEHNR and CDR2 FQNEAQ (reference sequence). This CDR3 has 15 residues. Trimming stripped 4 bases from V and 3 bases from J, with 15 bases between. CDR3 protein: CASSSAGIKEETQYF. CDR3 nucleotides: TGTGCCAGCAGCTCCGCCGGGATCAAAGAAGAGACCCAGTACTTC.

The genes are TRBV10-3 and TRBJ1-2; weak D call: TRBD1 (6 bases). The CDR3 is 14 amino acids. The germline gives CDR1 ENHRY, CDR2 SYGVKD. V lost 6 bases and J 4 bases, leaving 15 bases between the germline ends. The CDR3 is CAIRGGRGGYGYTF. Here the CDR3 DNA reads TGTGCCATCAGAGGGGGGCGCGGAGGCTATGGCTACACCTTC.

This clonotype was detected a few times. This chain joins TRBV2 and TRBJ2-7; D perhaps matches TRBD1 (6 bases). This CDR3 is built from 15 residues. Looked up from germline, CDR1 is SNHLY and CDR2 is FYNNEI. V was clipped by 7 bases and J by 3 bases, with 19 bases between them. The CDR3 region is CASNLIRGPGYEQYF. As DNA, the CDR3 is TGTGCCAGCAACCTAATCAGGGGCCCGGGCTACGAGCAGTACTTC. The whole variable domain, remainder taken from reference TRBV2 and TRBJ2-7, is EPEVTQTPSHQVTQMGQEVILRCVPISNHLYFYWYRQILGQKVEFLVSFYNNEISEKSEIFDDQFSVERPDGSNFTLKIRSTKLEDSAMYFCASNLIRGPGYEQYFGPGTRLTVT.

This clonotype was seen at least ten times. The CDR3 DNA reads TGTGCCAGCAGCTTACAGGGTTTCGGCGATGAGCAGTTCTTC. This sequence encodes CASSLQGFGDEQFF. The chain links TRBV2 to TRBJ2-1; maybe TRBD1 (6 bases). This CDR3 comprises 14 residues. In germline, CDR1 is SNHLY, CDR2 FYNNEI. Trimming stripped 6 bases from V and 8 bases from J, with 17 bases between.

This clonotype was seen ten or more times. V and J are TRBV5-1 and TRBJ1-1, with a possible D match to TRBD1 (5 bases). V was cut by 4 bases and J by 6 bases, with 13 bases left in between. This CDR3 has 13 amino acids. The V gene's germline CDR1 is SGHRS and CDR2 YFSETQ. The CDR3 sequence: CASSPGGRSEAFF. In DNA form, the CDR3 reads TGCGCCAGCAGCCCGGGGGGACGCTCTGAAGCTTTCTTT. The entire variable domain, with the rest obtained from reference TRBV5-1 and TRBJ1-1, is as follows: KAGVTQTPRYLIKTRGQQVTLSCSPISGHRSVSWYQQTPGQGLQFLFEYFSETQRNKGNFPGRFSGRQFSNSRSEMNVSTLELGDSALYLCASSPGGRSEAFFGQGTRLTVV.

The chain is built from TRBV19 and TRBJ1-5, with D possibly matching TRBD1 (6 bases). Per germline, CDR1 LNHDA and CDR2 SQIVND (reference sequence). Trimming cost V 3 bases and J 7 bases, with 13 bases left between them. The CDR3 is 14 residues long. The CDR3: CASSIRTVCQPQHF. In nucleotides, the CDR3 is TGTGCCAGTAGTATCCGGACAGTGTGCCAGCCCCAGCATTTT.

V is TRBV12-3 or TRBV12-4 and J is TRBJ2-5; TRBD1 matches at 10 bases. V trimming: 6 bases; J trimming: 6 bases; junction bases outside the gene matches: 10. This CDR3 contains 15 residues. CDR3 loop: CASSAADRGFQTQYF. The CDR3 bases are TGTGCCAGCAGCGCCGCGGACAGGGGGTTTCAGACCCAGTACTTC.

A few counts support this clonotype. V usage is TRBV30 and J usage is TRBJ1-2; TRBD1 matches 7 bases. The CDR3 is made up of 15 amino acids. Trimming removed 2 bases from V and 7 bases from J; junction bases left unmatched: 13. Germline V gives CDR1 GTSNPN, CDR2 SVGIG (reference sequence). CDR3: CAWSPLTGSGCGYTF. The CDR3 DNA reads TGTGCCTGGAGTCCCCTGACAGGGAGCGGCTGTGGCTACACCTTC.

This clonotype occurred a few times. This chain uses TRBV30 with TRBJ2-7; a possible D gene is TRBD1 (5 bases). CDR3 size: 12 residues. V was cut by 1 base and J by 7 bases, with 11 bases left in between. The V gene's germline CDR1 is GTSNPN and CDR2 SVGIG (reference sequence). The CDR3 region has the DNA TGTGCCTGGAGTGGGCAGGGTAAAGAGCAGTACTTC. The encoded protein is CAWSGQGKEQYF.

There are many counts of this clonotype. This chain connects TRBV5-1 to TRBJ1-1, with 12 bases matching TRBD1. V shed 4 bases, J shed 2 bases, and the junction held 6 bases outside the gene matches. CDR1 SGHRS and CDR2 YFSETQ come from the germline V gene. The CDR3 runs to 16 residues. For the CDR3, the DNA is TGCGCCAGCAGCGTAGCGGGGACAGGGGGCAACACTGAAGCTTTCTTT. It is translated as CASSVAGTGGNTEAFF.

This clonotype was counted between two and nine times. This sequence joins TRBV5-1 and TRBJ1-4; D remains unclear. The CDR3 length is 14 residues. Looked up from germline, CDR1 is SGHRS and CDR2 is YFSETQ. Trimming removed 1 base at V and 8 bases at J, with 12 bases between. CDR3 nucleotides: TGCGCCAGCAGCTTGACCACCGGAAAGGAAAAACTGTTTTTT. Protein product: CASSLTTGKEKLFF.

This clonotype was found many times. The DNA for the CDR3 is TGTGCCAGCAGTTTAAATCCCGCTGGTCAGCCCCAGCATTTT. It is translated as CASSLNPAGQPQHF. J is TRBJ1-5 and V is TRBV12-3 or TRBV12-4; no firm D call. V lost 2 bases, J lost 6 bases, and 11 bases lay in between. CDR3 length: 14 residues.

This clonotype has ten or more counts. The rearrangement joins TRBV20-1 to TRBJ1-2, with 7 nucleotides matching TRBD1. There are 11 residues in the CDR3. J gave up 8 bases and V 4 bases, and 4 bases lay outside the gene matches. Per germline, CDR1 DFQATT and CDR2 SNEGSKA (reference sequence). Written as DNA, the CDR3 is TGCAGTGCTATTGACAGGGAGGGCTACACCTTC. As protein: CSAIDREGYTF.

This clonotype has at least ten counts. J is TRBJ2-1 and V is TRBV28; 10 bases align to TRBD1. The germline V gene encodes CDR1 MDHEN and CDR2 SYDVKM. Unmatched junction bases numbered 5, after V lost 6 bases and J lost 9 bases. The CDR3 runs 13 residues. The CDR3 DNA reads TGTGCCAGCAGCTGGACAGGGGGTACTGAGCAGTTCTTC. This sequence encodes CASSWTGGTEQFF.

This clonotype was recorded at least ten times. The chain is built from TRBV29-1 and TRBJ1-1, with D unresolved. Germline CDR1 reads SQVTM; CDR2 reads ANQGSEA. V was shortened by 5 bases and J by 4 bases, with 14 bases between the two germline ends. The CDR3 covers 13 residues. CDR3: CSVSEGRSTEAFF. CDR3 bases: TGCAGCGTTTCGGAGGGAAGGAGCACTGAAGCTTTCTTT.

This clonotype appeared many times. The chain couples TRBV20-1 to TRBJ1-1; D ambiguous. Germline V lookup: CDR1 DFQATT, CDR2 SNEGSKA (reference sequence). V was cut by 2 bases and J by 6 bases, with 10 bases left in between. The CDR3 extends over 12 amino acids. The CDR3 sequence is CSARPQVSEAFF. In DNA, the CDR3 is TGCAGTGCTAGACCCCAAGTGTCTGAAGCTTTCTTT.

This chain links TRBV2 with TRBJ2-5; 16 bases map to TRBD2. V lost 4 bases and J lost 0; bases outside the gene matches: 2. Germline loops: CDR1 SNHLY, CDR2 FYNNEI. The CDR3 totals 17 residues. CDR3: CASSAGLAGGHQETQYF. The DNA for the CDR3 is TGTGCCAGCAGTGCGGGACTAGCGGGGGGGCACCAAGAGACCCAGTACTTC.

This clonotype was seen many times. The J gene is TRBJ2-7, the V gene TRBV5-1; D ambiguous. This CDR3 region has 14 residues. Germline CDR1 reads SGHRS; CDR2 reads YFSETQ. The V and J ends lost 4 bases and 3 bases respectively, with 14 bases between them. CDR3 residues: CASSPTTVHYEQYF. For the CDR3, the DNA is TGCGCCAGCAGCCCCACTACAGTCCACTACGAGCAGTACTTC.

The table lists this clonotype with many counts. The rearrangement uses TRBV15 and TRBJ1-5; the D is unclear. This CDR3 contains 14 residues. CDR1 LNHNV and CDR2 YYDKDF come from the germline V gene (reference sequence). V gave up 0 bases and J gave up 6 bases, with 9 bases separating them. CDR3: CATSRDTSSQPQHF. The CDR3 nucleotides read TGTGCCACCAGCAGAGACACCTCGAGTCAGCCCCAGCATTTT.

V and J are TRBV19 and TRBJ2-3; TRBD1 or TRBD2 may be the D gene (6 bases each). The germline CDR1 and CDR2 sequences are LNHDA and SQIVND (reference sequence). This CDR3 has 11 residues. Trimming removed 9 bases from V and 4 bases from J, with 8 bases in between. CDR3 coding DNA: TGTGCCAGCGGGGGCGCAGATACGCAGTATTTT. It is translated as CASGGADTQYF.

This clonotype has only a few counts. The gene calls are TRBV28 and TRBJ1-2; D is perhaps TRBD1 (5 bases). CDR3 size: 13 residues. V was trimmed by 6 bases and J by 8 bases, leaving 16 bases between them. The germline CDR1 and CDR2 sequences are MDHEN and SYDVKM. CDR3 coding DNA: TGTGCCAGCAGCTCTGGACAATTAGGGGGCTACACCTTC. As protein: CASSSGQLGGYTF.

This clonotype has more than one count but fewer than ten. The J gene is TRBJ2-6, the V gene TRBV12-3 or TRBV12-4, with D unresolved. The V gene lost 7 bases and the J gene lost 0 bases, with 7 bases spanning the gap. CDR3 length: 14 residues. The CDR3 here is CASKFFSGANVLTF. The CDR3 bases are TGTGCCAGCAAATTTTTCTCTGGGGCCAACGTCCTGACTTTC.

This clonotype has a count of ten or more. The chain carries TRBV30 and TRBJ2-7; 9 bases are shared with TRBD1. The CDR3 consists of 12 residues. V was clipped by 5 bases and J by 5 bases; unmatched bases: 4. The germline V gene has CDR1 GTSNPN and CDR2 SVGIG (reference sequence). CDR3 in amino acids: CAWGGQGHEQYF. The CDR3 nucleotides read TGTGCCTGGGGGGGACAGGGCCACGAGCAGTACTTC.

The chain is built from TRBV9 and TRBJ2-5; D may be TRBD2 (6 bases). V lost 0 bases, J lost 0 bases, and 6 bases lay in between. There are 14 residues in the CDR3. The germline gives CDR1 SGDLS, CDR2 YYNGEE. Here the CDR3 DNA reads TGTGCCAGCAGCGTAGGCGGGAACCAAGAGACCCAGTACTTC. It encodes CASSVGGNQETQYF.